Given below is one TCR beta chain in context. What it recognizes is unknown. This entry comes from a study of vaccination and CD4 T cells after COVID-19. Background on the study: Recovered patients in the cohort numbered six men and four women, two of them Hispanic. Study-wide results and caveats: The cohort comprised relatively few convalescent patients, and no early post-infection timepoints were analyzed.

CDR1 and CDR2 (germline): MGHDK, SYGVNS. Trimming removed 0 bases from V and 1 base from J; junction bases left unmatched: 1. The CDR3 loop spans 16 amino acids. An Oncomine TCR Beta short-read assay was used to sequence the DNA from cultured CD4+ T cells. MiXCR was run by TCRdb on the PCR reads, yielding one entry per CDR3 protein. The sample has approximately 15,000 distinct CDR3 sequences; 36% are singletons. The treatment was: roughly 11-day PBMC culture with coronavirus spike peptide pools or control peptides (ViraFEST assay). This chain uses TRBV25-1 with TRBJ2-2, with 8 bases that match TRBD1. Sequences were derived from CD4+ T cells from blood, cultured in vitro, sampled before SARS-CoV-2 vaccination. The source is a human donor who received a COVID-19 vaccine. CDR3 in amino acids: CASSEYGTGNTGELFF. In DNA, the CDR3 is TGTGCCAGCAGTGAATACGGGACAGGGAACACCGGGGAGCTGTTTTTT.